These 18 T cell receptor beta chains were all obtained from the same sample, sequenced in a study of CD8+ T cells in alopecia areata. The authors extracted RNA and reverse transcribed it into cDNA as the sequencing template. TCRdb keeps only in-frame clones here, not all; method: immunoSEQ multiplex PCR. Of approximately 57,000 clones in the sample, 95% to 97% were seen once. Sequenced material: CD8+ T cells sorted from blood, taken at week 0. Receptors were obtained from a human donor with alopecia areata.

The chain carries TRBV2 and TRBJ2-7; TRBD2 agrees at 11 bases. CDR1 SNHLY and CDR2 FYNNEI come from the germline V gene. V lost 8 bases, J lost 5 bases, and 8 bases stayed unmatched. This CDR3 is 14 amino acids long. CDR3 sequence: CASLGLAVGNEQYF. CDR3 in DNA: TGTGCCAGCCTGGGACTAGCGGTTGGCAACGAGCAGTACTTC. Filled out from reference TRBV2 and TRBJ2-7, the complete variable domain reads EPEVTQTPSHQVTQMGQEVILRCVPISNHLYFYWYRQILGQKVEFLVSFYNNEISEKSEIFDDQFSVERPDGSNFTLKIRSTKLEDSAMYFCASLGLAVGNEQYFGPGTRLTVT.

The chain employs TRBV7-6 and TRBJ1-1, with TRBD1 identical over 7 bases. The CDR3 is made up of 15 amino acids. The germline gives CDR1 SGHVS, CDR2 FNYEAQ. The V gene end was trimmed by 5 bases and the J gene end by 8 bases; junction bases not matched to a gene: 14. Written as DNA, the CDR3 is TGTGCCAGCAGCCTTCGGACAGGAAATAGGGCGGAAGCTTTCTTT. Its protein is CASSLRTGNRAEAFF.

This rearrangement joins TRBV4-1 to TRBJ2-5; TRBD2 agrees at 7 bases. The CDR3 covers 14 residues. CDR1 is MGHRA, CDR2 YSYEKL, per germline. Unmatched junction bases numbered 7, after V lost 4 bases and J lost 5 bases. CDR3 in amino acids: CASSLGLEVETQYF. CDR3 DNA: TGCGCCAGCAGCCTAGGACTAGAAGTGGAGACCCAGTACTTC.

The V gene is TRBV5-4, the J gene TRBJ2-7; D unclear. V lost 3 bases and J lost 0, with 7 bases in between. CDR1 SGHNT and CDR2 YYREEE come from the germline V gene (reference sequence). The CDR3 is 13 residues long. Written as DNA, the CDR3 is TGTGCCAGCAGCTCCGGACCCTCCTACGAGCAGTACTTC. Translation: CASSSGPSYEQYF. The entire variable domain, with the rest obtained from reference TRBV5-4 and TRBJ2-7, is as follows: ETGVTQSPTHLIKTRGQQVTLRCSSQSGHNTVSWYQQALGQGPQFIFQYYREEENGRGNFPPRFSGLQFPNYSSELNVNALELDDSALYLCASSSGPSYEQYFGPGTRLTVT.

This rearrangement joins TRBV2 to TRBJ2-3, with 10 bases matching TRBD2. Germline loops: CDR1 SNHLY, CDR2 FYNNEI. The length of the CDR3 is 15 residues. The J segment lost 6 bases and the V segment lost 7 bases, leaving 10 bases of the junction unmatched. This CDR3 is CASIDLAGELDTQYF. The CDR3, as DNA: TGTGCCAGCATAGATCTAGCGGGGGAACTTGATACGCAGTATTTT.

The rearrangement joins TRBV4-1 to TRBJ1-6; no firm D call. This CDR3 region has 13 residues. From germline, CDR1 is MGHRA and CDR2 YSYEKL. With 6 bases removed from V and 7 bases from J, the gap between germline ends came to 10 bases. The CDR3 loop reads CASSSGKNSPLHF. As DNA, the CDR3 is TGCGCCAGCAGTTCGGGGAAAAATTCACCCCTCCACTTT.

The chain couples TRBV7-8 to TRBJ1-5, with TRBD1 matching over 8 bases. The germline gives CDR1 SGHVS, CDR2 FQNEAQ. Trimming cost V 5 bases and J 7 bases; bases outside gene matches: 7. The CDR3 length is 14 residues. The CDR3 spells CASSPGQGGQPQHF. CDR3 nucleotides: TGTGCCAGCAGCCCTGGACAGGGAGGACAGCCCCAGCATTTT. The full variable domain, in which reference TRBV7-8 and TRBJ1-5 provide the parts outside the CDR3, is GAGVSQSPRYKVAKRGQDVALRCDPISGHVSLFWYQQALGQGPEFLTYFQNEAQLDKSGLPSDRFFAERPEGSVSTLKIQRTQQEDSAVYLCASSPGQGGQPQHFGDGTRLSIL.

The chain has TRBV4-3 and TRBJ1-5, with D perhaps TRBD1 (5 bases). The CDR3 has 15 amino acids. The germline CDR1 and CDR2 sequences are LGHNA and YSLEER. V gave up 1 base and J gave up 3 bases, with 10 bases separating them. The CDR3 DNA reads TGCGCCAGCAGCCAAGTATGGGGCTTCAATCAGCCCCAGCATTTT. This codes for CASSQVWGFNQPQHF.

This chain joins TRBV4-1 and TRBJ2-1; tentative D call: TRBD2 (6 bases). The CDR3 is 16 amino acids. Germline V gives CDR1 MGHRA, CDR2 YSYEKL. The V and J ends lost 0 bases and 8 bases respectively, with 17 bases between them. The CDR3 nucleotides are TGCGCCAGCAGCCAAGATTACATGGGCCGGAGGGATGAGCAGTTCTTC. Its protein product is CASSQDYMGRRDEQFF.

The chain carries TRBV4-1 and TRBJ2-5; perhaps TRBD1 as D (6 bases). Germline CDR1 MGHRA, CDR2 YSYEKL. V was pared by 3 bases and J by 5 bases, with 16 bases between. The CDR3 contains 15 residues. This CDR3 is CASSQTAGASETQYF. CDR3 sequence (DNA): TGCGCCAGCAGCCAGACAGCAGGGGCGTCGGAGACCCAGTACTTC.

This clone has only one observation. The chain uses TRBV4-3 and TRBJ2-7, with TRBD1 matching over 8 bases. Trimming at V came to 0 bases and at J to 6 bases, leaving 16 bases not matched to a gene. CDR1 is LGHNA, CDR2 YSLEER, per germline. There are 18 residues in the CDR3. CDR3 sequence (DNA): TGCGCCAGCAGCCAAGAGGGTTCCGCGACAGGACAGGGTATCGAGCAGTACTTC. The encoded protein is CASSQEGSATGQGIEQYF.

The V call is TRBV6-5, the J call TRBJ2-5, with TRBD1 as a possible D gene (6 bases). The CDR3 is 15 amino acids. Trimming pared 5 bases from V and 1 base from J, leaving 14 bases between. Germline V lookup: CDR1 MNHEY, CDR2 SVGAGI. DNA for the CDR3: TGTGCCAGCAGTCCGACAGGCACCCGCCAAGAGACCCAGTACTTC. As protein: CASSPTGTRQETQYF.

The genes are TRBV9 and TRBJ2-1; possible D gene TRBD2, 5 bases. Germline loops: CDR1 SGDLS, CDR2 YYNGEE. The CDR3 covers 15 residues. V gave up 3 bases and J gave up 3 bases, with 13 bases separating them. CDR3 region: CASSATGIDYNEQFF. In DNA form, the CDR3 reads TGTGCCAGCAGCGCCACCGGGATCGACTACAATGAGCAGTTCTTC.

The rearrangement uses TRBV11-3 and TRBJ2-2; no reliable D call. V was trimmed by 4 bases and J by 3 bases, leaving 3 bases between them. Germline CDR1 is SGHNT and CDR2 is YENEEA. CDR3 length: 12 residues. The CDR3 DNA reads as TGTGCCAGCAGCTCCGACACCGGGGAGCTGTTTTTT. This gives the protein CASSSDTGELFF.

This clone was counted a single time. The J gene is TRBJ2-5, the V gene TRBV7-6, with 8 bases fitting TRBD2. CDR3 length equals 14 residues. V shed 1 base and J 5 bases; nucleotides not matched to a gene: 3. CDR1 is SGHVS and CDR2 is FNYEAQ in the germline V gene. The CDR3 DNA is TGTGCCAGCAGCTTAGGCGGGGGGCGTGAGACCCAGTACTTC. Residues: CASSLGGGRETQYF. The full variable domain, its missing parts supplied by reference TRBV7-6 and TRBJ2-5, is GAGVSQSPRYKVTKRGQDVALRCDPISGHVSLYWYRQALGQGPEFLTYFNYEAQQDKSGLPNDRFSAERPEGSISTLTIQRTEQRDSAMYRCASSLGGGRETQYFGPGTRLLVL.

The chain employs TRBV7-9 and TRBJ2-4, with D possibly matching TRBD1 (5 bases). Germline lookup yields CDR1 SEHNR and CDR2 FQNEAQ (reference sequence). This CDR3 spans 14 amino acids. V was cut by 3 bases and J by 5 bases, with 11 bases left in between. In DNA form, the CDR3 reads TGTGCCAGCAGCTTTGCAGGGTTAGAAAACATTCAGTACTTC. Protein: CASSFAGLENIQYF.

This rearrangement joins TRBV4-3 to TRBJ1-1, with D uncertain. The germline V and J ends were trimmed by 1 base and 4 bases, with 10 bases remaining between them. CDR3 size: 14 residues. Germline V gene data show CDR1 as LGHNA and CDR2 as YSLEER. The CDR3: CASSQVSMFTEAFF. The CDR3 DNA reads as TGCGCCAGCAGCCAAGTTTCCATGTTCACTGAAGCTTTCTTT.

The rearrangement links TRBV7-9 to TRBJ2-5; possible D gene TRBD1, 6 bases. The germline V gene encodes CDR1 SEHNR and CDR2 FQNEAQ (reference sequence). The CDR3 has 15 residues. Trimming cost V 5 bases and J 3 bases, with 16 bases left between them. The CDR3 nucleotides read TGTGCCAGCAGCCCGAGGACAGTCTTGGAAGAGACCCAGTACTTC. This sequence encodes CASSPRTVLEETQYF. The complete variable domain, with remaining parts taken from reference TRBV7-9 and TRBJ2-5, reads DTGVSQNPRHKITKRGQNVTFRCDPISEHNRLYWYRQTLGQGPEFLTYFQNEAQLEKSRLLSDRFSAERPKGSFSTLEIQRTEQGDSAMYLCASSPRTVLEETQYFGPGTRLLVL.